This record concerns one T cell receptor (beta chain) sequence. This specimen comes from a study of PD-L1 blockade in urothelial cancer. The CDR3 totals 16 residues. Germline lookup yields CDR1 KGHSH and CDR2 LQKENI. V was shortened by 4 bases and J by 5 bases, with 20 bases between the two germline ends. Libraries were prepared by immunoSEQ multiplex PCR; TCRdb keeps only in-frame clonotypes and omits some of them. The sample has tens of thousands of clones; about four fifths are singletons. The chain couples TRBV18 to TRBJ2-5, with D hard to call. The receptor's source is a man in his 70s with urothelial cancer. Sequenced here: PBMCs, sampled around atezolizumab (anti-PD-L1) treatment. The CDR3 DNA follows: TGTGCCAGCTCACTGACCTCCGACCTAGGTCGGGAGACCCAGTACTTC. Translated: CASSLTSDLGRETQYF.